The 31 T cell receptor beta chains in this list originate from one sample, sequenced in a study of sequential checkpoint blockade in melanoma. As for treatment: randomized to nivolumab then ipilimumab (arm A) or the reverse (arm B). Method: immunoSEQ multiplex PCR; TCRdb's copy keeps in-frame clones and lacks some. The data show 35,000 to 40,000 clones, 70% to 90% seen once. Sequenced material: CD8+ T cells sorted from blood (inferred from file names), taken from a patient given nivolumab and ipilimumab in sequence. The receptors were sampled from a human donor with melanoma.

CDR3 in DNA: TGTGCCAGCAGTGAACTTGGGACAGGGGCCGAGCAGTACGTC. Translated: CASSELGTGAEQYV. The chain joins TRBV6-1 to TRBJ2-7; 10 bases match TRBD1. With 2 bases clipped from V and 6 bases from J, the junction kept 4 bases outside the gene matches. From germline, CDR1 is MNHNS and CDR2 SASEGT. The CDR3 loop spans 14 amino acids.

V gene TRBV25-1 combines with J gene TRBJ2-7, with TRBD2 as a possible D gene (6 bases). Germline CDR1 MGHDK, CDR2 SYGVNS. This CDR3 has 17 amino acids. V gave up 2 bases and J gave up 0 bases, with 17 bases separating them. CDR3 DNA sequence: TGTGCCAGCAGTGAACCAGAGTGGGACTCAACCTCCTACGAGCAGTACTTC. It yields the protein CASSEPEWDSTSYEQYF.

J is TRBJ2-7 and V is TRBV28; TRBD2 aligns across 9 bases. The CDR3 has 13 amino acids. V trimming: 5 bases; J trimming: 7 bases; junction bases outside the gene matches: 6. Germline CDR1 reads MDHEN; CDR2 reads SYDVKM. Written as DNA, the CDR3 is TGTGCCAGCAGTATAAGCGGGAGGTCTGAGCAGTACTTC. This gives the protein CASSISGRSEQYF.

Here the CDR3 reads CASSPNQGRDNEQFF. The CDR3 region has the DNA TGTGCCAGCAGCCCAAACCAGGGGCGCGACAATGAGCAGTTCTTC. This chain joins TRBV7-3 and TRBJ2-1; D may be TRBD1 (6 bases). Trimming cost V 5 bases and J 5 bases, with 16 bases left between them. The CDR3 totals 15 residues. Germline CDR1 is SGHTA and CDR2 is FQGTGA.

The chain has TRBV7-8 and TRBJ2-2; the match to TRBD2 covers 7 bases. Per germline, CDR1 SGHVS and CDR2 FQNEAQ. The trim removed 8 bases at V and 3 bases at J, leaving 15 bases unmatched. This CDR3 has 17 residues. The CDR3 sequence is CASSRGGRQRDTGELFF. CDR3 DNA: TGTGCCAGCTCTAGGGGAGGGAGGCAGAGAGACACCGGGGAGCTGTTTTTT.

The chain combines TRBV7-9 with TRBJ2-2; 7 nucleotides align to TRBD2. The CDR3 spans 13 residues. Germline CDR1 SEHNR, CDR2 FQNEAQ (reference sequence). Trimming took 8 bases from V and 1 from J; bases not matched to a gene: 1. In DNA form, the CDR3 reads TGTGCCAGCTCTAGCGGGAACACCGGGGAGCTGTTTTTT. This codes for CASSSGNTGELFF.

V gene TRBV9 combines with J gene TRBJ2-7; no reliable D call. Germline CDR1 SGDLS, CDR2 YYNGEE. V dropped 3 bases and J dropped 7 bases, with 14 bases sitting between them. The CDR3 runs 13 residues. CDR3: CASSAGLMGEQYV. The CDR3 DNA follows: TGTGCCAGCAGCGCAGGCCTCATGGGAGAGCAGTACGTC.

The chain links TRBV15 to TRBJ1-2, with TRBD1 matching over 7 bases. V lost 8 bases and J lost 1; bases outside the gene matches: 13. Germline V CDR1 and CDR2: LNHNV, YYDKDF (reference sequence). This CDR3 is built from 16 residues. The CDR3 DNA reads TGTGCCACCTCCCCCGACGGGACAGCCCTTAACTATGGCTACACCTTC. Protein: CATSPDGTALNYGYTF. Looking up the rest from reference TRBV15 and TRBJ1-2 gives the full variable domain: DAMVIQNPRYQVTQFGKPVTLSCSQTLNHNVMYWYQQKSSQAPKLLFHYYDKDFNNEADTPDNFQSRRPNTSFCFLDIRSPGLGDTAMYLCATSPDGTALNYGYTFGSGTRLTVV.

As regards this clone: This same CDR3 is encoded by further DNA sequences in the sample. The chain is built from TRBV27 and TRBJ2-1, with D tentatively TRBD2 (5 bases). Between the trimmed V and J ends, which lost 3 bases and 0 bases, there was a span of 9 bases. Germline CDR1 is MNHEY and CDR2 is SMNVEV (reference sequence). The CDR3 is made up of 15 amino acids. The CDR3 DNA is TGTGCCAGCAGTTTCAGCGGAAGCTCCTACAATGAGCAGTTCTTC. Translation: CASSFSGSSYNEQFF.

The chain couples TRBV19 to TRBJ1-4; D is ambiguous. Looked up from germline, CDR1 is LNHDA and CDR2 is SQIVND (reference sequence). The CDR3 has 12 residues. V lost 3 bases, J lost 7 bases, and 6 bases lay in between. The DNA of the CDR3 is TGTGCCAGTAGTATGGGCCGTGAAAAACTGTTTTTT. It yields the protein CASSMGREKLFF.

The chain carries TRBV9 and TRBJ2-7; TRBD2 might be the D (7 bases). CDR1 is SGDLS and CDR2 is YYNGEE in the germline V gene. V was clipped by 0 bases and J by 2 bases, with 21 bases between them. This CDR3 has 18 residues. The DNA for the CDR3 is TGTGCCAGCAGCGTAGAAAGGTCGAGGGGGAGGGGAACCTACGAGCAGTACGTC. Residues: CASSVERSRGRGTYEQYV.

The chain couples TRBV6-4 to TRBJ2-2; 8 bases align to TRBD2. Looked up from germline, CDR1 is MRHNA and CDR2 is SNTAGT. The CDR3 covers 15 residues. J was trimmed by 4 bases and V by 4 bases; bases with no gene match: 5. The CDR3 sequence is CASSVGTSFTGELFF. CDR3 DNA sequence: TGTGCCAGCAGTGTGGGGACTAGTTTCACCGGGGAGCTGTTTTTT.

Only one count was recorded for this clone. This sequence joins TRBV9 and TRBJ1-2; no clear D gene. V lost 4 bases, J lost 0 bases, and 22 bases lay in between. This CDR3 comprises 18 residues. CDR1 and CDR2 (germline): SGDLS, YYNGEE. As DNA, the CDR3 is TGTGCCAGCAGCTCTCACGTGAGAGGGAATACAACTAACTATGGCTACACCTTC. Its translation: CASSSHVRGNTTNYGYTF. The variable domain in full, completed from reference TRBV9 and TRBJ1-2, reads DSGVTQTPKHLITATGQRVTLRCSPRSGDLSVYWYQQSLDQGLQFLIQYYNGEERAKGNILERFSAQQFPDLHSELNLSSLELGDSALYFCASSSHVRGNTTNYGYTFGSGTRLTVV.

This chain joins TRBV9 and TRBJ2-1; 7 bases align to TRBD2. Germline values: CDR1 SGDLS, CDR2 YYNGEE. The CDR3 extends over 15 amino acids. J lost 6 bases, V lost 0 bases, and 6 bases had no gene match. The CDR3 region has the DNA TGTGCCAGCAGCGTAGCGGGCGGGAGTAGCAATGAGCAGTTCTTC. This sequence encodes CASSVAGGSSNEQFF.

The chain couples TRBV5-6 to TRBJ2-1; D remains ambiguous. The CDR3 has 12 residues. Looked up from germline, CDR1 is SGHDT and CDR2 is YYEEEE. Trimming removed 4 bases at V and 4 bases at J, with 6 bases between. As DNA, the CDR3 is TGTGCCAGCAGCATACGGTACAATGAGCAGTTCTTC. This sequence encodes CASSIRYNEQFF. The full variable domain, rest sourced from reference TRBV5-6 and TRBJ2-1, is DAGVTQSPTHLIKTRGQQVTLRCSPKSGHDTVSWYQQALGQGPQFIFQYYEEEERQRGNFPDRFSGHQFPNYSSELNVNALLLGDSALYLCASSIRYNEQFFGPGTRLTVL.

A single count supports this clone. The CDR3 coding sequence is TGTGCCAGCAGCCCACTGAAAATTGGCAGGGCTGGCTATGGCTACACCTTC. Protein: CASSPLKIGRAGYGYTF. The chain employs TRBV7-2 and TRBJ1-2, with a tentative D call TRBD1 (5 bases). Per germline, CDR1 SGHTA and CDR2 FQGNSA. With 5 bases removed from V and 4 bases from J, the gap between germline ends came to 23 bases. CDR3 size: 17 residues.

V and J are TRBV4-3 and TRBJ2-3, with 13 bases lining up with TRBD2. V dropped 5 bases and J dropped 4; count of bases not matched to a gene: 6. From germline, CDR1 is LGHNA and CDR2 YSLEER. CDR3 size: 16 residues. As DNA, the CDR3 is TGCGCCAGCAGCTCTACCGGACTAGCGGGAGCAGATACGCAGTATTTT. Residues: CASSSTGLAGADTQYF.

J is TRBJ1-5 and V is TRBV30; the D is unclear. Germline CDR1 GTSNPN, CDR2 SVGIG (reference sequence). The CDR3 totals 15 residues. Trimming left V 1 base short and J 2 bases short, with 12 bases between. The CDR3 DNA is TGTGCCTGGAGTGCGGAGCCCGGGGGCAATCAGCCCCAGCATTTT. Residues: CAWSAEPGGNQPQHF. Complete variable domain (other parts from reference TRBV30 and TRBJ1-5): SQTIHQWPATLVQPVGSPLSLECTVEGTSNPNLYWYRQAAGRGLQLLFYSVGIGQISSEVPQNLSASRPQDRQFILSSKKLLLSDSGFYLCAWSAEPGGNQPQHFGDGTRLSIL.

The V call is TRBV4-3, the J call TRBJ2-3; 9 nucleotides match TRBD2. Germline V gene lookup returns CDR1 LGHNA and CDR2 YSLEER. The CDR3 length is 17 residues. V gave up 0 bases and J gave up 4 bases; unmatched junction bases: 8. The CDR3 nucleotides read TGCGCCAGCAGCCAAGATAGGGCGGGAGGGCCATCAGATACGCAGTATTTT. Amino acid sequence: CASSQDRAGGPSDTQYF.

The rearrangement uses TRBV7-9 and TRBJ2-1; no clear D gene. The CDR3 loop spans 13 amino acids. Germline CDR1 is SEHNR and CDR2 is FQNEAQ (reference sequence). The V gene lost 5 bases and the J gene lost 9 bases, with 14 bases spanning the gap. CDR3 protein: CASSPIGTGEQFF. DNA for the CDR3: TGTGCCAGCAGCCCTATCGGCACGGGTGAGCAGTTCTTC.

The gene calls are TRBV5-5 and TRBJ2-7; D not certain. The CDR3 consists of 13 residues. Germline V gene sequence: CDR1 SGHKS, CDR2 YYEKEE (reference sequence). V lost 4 bases to trimming and J lost 1 base, with 9 bases between them. The CDR3 DNA is TGTGCCAGCAGCGCCAGGTCATCCTACGAGCAGTACTTC. Amino acids: CASSARSSYEQYF.

This chain links TRBV5-6 with TRBJ2-7; a weak D match, TRBD1 (6 bases). From germline, CDR1 is SGHDT and CDR2 YYEEEE. The CDR3 spans 14 residues. Trimming removed 0 bases at V and 6 bases at J, with 13 bases between. The CDR3 nucleotides read TGTGCCAGCAGCTTGGGACAGGCTCGGGGCGAGCAGTACGTC. Translated, it gives CASSLGQARGEQYV.

The J gene is TRBJ2-1, the V gene TRBV27, with D perhaps matching TRBD2 (6 bases). V was pared by 5 bases and J by 5 bases, with 13 bases between. The CDR3 contains 14 residues. From germline, CDR1 is MNHEY and CDR2 SMNVEV (reference sequence). CDR3 protein: CASSPPGLNNEQFF. For the CDR3, the DNA is TGTGCCAGCAGTCCCCCCGGACTAAACAATGAGCAGTTCTTC.

V and J are TRBV7-9 and TRBJ2-1; 7 positions agree with TRBD2. The V gene end was trimmed by 5 bases and the J gene end by 0 bases; junction bases not matched to a gene: 4. The CDR3 is 15 amino acids. Looked up from germline, CDR1 is SEHNR and CDR2 is FQNEAQ (reference sequence). CDR3 coding DNA: TGTGCCAGCAGCCCCCTAGCGGCCTCCTACAATGAGCAGTTCTTC. Protein sequence: CASSPLAASYNEQFF.

The chain has TRBV7-8 and TRBJ1-1, with TRBD1 matching 8 bases. The CDR3 is 15 residues long. After removal of 5 bases from V and 4 bases from J, the junction contained 9 bases not matched to a gene. Germline V gene lookup returns CDR1 SGHVS and CDR2 FQNEAQ. In DNA form, the CDR3 reads TGTGCCAGCAGCCTCCCGTCAGGGGGCGGCACTGAAGCTTTCTTT. It yields the protein CASSLPSGGGTEAFF.

V and J are TRBV4-3 and TRBJ1-2; D unresolved. The V and J ends lost 0 bases and 5 bases respectively, with 22 bases between them. This CDR3 is built from 18 residues. In germline, CDR1 is LGHNA, CDR2 YSLEER. The CDR3 sequence is CASSQDRSAAGGGYGYTF. CDR3 nucleotide sequence: TGCGCCAGCAGCCAAGATCGCTCGGCCGCAGGAGGCGGGTATGGCTACACCTTC.

The CDR3: CASSLGRSTGELFF. The CDR3 DNA sequence: TGTGCCAGCAGCTTGGGGCGGAGCACCGGGGAGCTGTTTTTT. The rearrangement joins TRBV7-3 to TRBJ2-2, with D maybe TRBD1 (5 bases). This CDR3 region has 14 residues. Trimming left V 3 bases short and J 4 bases short, with 9 bases between. CDR1 SGHTA and CDR2 FQGTGA come from the germline V gene. Full variable domain (outside the CDR3, taken from reference TRBV7-3 and TRBJ2-2): GAGVSQTPSNKVTEKGKYVELRCDPISGHTALYWYRQSLGQGPEFLIYFQGTGAADDSGLPNDRFFAVRPEGSVSTLKIQRTERGDSAVYLCASSLGRSTGELFFGEGSRLTVL.

The genes are TRBV10-3 and TRBJ2-7; a weak D match, TRBD1 (6 bases). Between the trimmed V and J ends, which lost 6 bases and 3 bases, there was a span of 12 bases. Germline CDR1 is ENHRY and CDR2 is SYGVKD. The CDR3 length is 13 residues. CDR3 DNA: TGTGCCATCAGCCCCGGGACACTCTACGAGCAGTACGTC. Its protein is CAISPGTLYEQYV.

This chain uses TRBV19 with TRBJ2-7, with 10 bases that match TRBD2. The germline CDR1 and CDR2 sequences are LNHDA and SQIVND (reference sequence). V dropped 5 bases and J dropped 4; count of bases not matched to a gene: 5. CDR3 length: 14 residues. In nucleotides, the CDR3 is TGTGCCAGTAGTGTGTCTAGCGGGAGTTACGAGCAGTACTTC. Translation: CASSVSSGSYEQYF.

The J gene is TRBJ2-1, the V gene TRBV28, with 12 bases identical to TRBD1. CDR3 size: 17 residues. CDR1 and CDR2 from the germline V gene are MDHEN and SYDVKM. V shed 6 bases and J 8 bases; nucleotides not matched to a gene: 14. CDR3 coding DNA: TGTGCCAGCAGCACCCAGAGGGGGGGACAGGGGGCCTATGAGCAGTTCTTC. Translated: CASSTQRGGQGAYEQFF.

The chain employs TRBV6-5 and TRBJ1-1; weak D call: TRBD1 (5 bases). The germline V gene has CDR1 MNHEY and CDR2 SVGAGI. The CDR3 sequence is 13 residues long. Trimming took off 8 bases at V and 5 bases at J, with 15 bases between the two ends. The CDR3 loop is CASATGGKTEAFF. The CDR3 DNA is TGTGCCAGCGCAACGGGGGGGAAGACTGAAGCTTTCTTT.